This T cell receptor beta chain derives from a study of beta chain features in type 1 diabetes. Reverse transcription of all isolated RNA meant that expressed TCRB transcripts were sequenced. Repertoires were generated with immunoSEQ multiplex PCR, while TCRdb's copy carries only in-frame clones and drops some. The sample gives 130,000 to 150,000 clones, under 60% of which show up once; around 0.45% is in the top ten. Cells sorted by CD45RO/CCR7/CD25/CD127/CD95/CD27 comprised CD4+ naive, central memory, regulatory and stem cell-like memory cells. Germline CDR1 and CDR2: SGHRS and YFSETQ. V shed 4 bases and J 6 bases; nucleotides not matched to a gene: 9. The length of the CDR3 is 14 residues. Concerning this clone itself: Its target is not known.

The study, taken as a whole, reports: In the patient group, naive, central memory and Treg TCRB repertoires seemed more alike than in the healthy donor group. For type 1 diabetes patients, VDJ junctions showed fewer insertions and more deletions. Moderately but significantly shorter TCRB CDR3s were found in Type 1 diabetes patients in all four CD4+ subsets.

The sequence was collected from a man between 18 and 35 years old in good health. The chain uses TRBV5-1 and TRBJ1-2; the match to TRBD1 covers 7 bases. Material for sequencing was Tregs from blood. The CDR3 bases are TGCGCCAGCAGCCAAATGGGACAGACTAATGGCTACACCTTC. Protein sequence: CASSQMGQTNGYTF.